Listed here are 32 T cell receptor beta chains from one sample, sequenced in a study of cytomegalovirus exposure and HLA in healthy donors. With 60 Vbeta and 13 Jbeta primers, the PCR was carried out. Profiled with immunoSEQ multiplex PCR; TCRdb holds only in-frame clones, not every one. The data contain 110,000 or so clones, about 76% of them singletons. The sequenced sample was PBMCs. These TCRs come from a woman between 25 and 40 years old in good health and CMV-seronegative.

V and J are TRBV4-3 and TRBJ1-5; no firm D call. The germline V gene has CDR1 LGHNA and CDR2 YSLEER. This CDR3 contains 14 residues. V shed 0 bases and J shed 2 bases, with 5 bases lying between them. CDR3 nucleotides: TGCGCCAGCAGCCAAGACTCCGGCAATCAGCCCCAGCATTTT. This translates into CASSQDSGNQPQHF.

The chain combines TRBV6-6 with TRBJ2-7; D is uncertain. The CDR3 has 15 amino acids. Trimming shortened V by 6 bases and J by 3 bases, and 18 bases separated the two germline ends. Germline lookup yields CDR1 MNHNY and CDR2 SVGAGI (reference sequence). The CDR3 region is CASRSDSLGNYEQYF. Here the CDR3 DNA reads TGTGCCAGCAGGTCCGACTCCCTCGGTAACTACGAGCAGTACTTC.

The table lists this clone with a few counts. V usage is TRBV10-2 and J usage is TRBJ1-5, with D possibly being TRBD1 (6 bases). Germline-derived CDR1 and CDR2 are WSHSY and SAAADI. V shed 6 bases and J shed 5 bases, with 17 bases lying between them. This CDR3 spans 15 amino acids. The CDR3 loop is CASRGRGRGHQPQHF. CDR3 nucleotide sequence: TGCGCCAGCAGGGGGAGGGGGAGGGGCCATCAGCCCCAGCATTTT.

The V gene is TRBV9, the J gene TRBJ2-1; D not resolved. V lost 2 bases and J lost 8, with 20 bases in between. Germline assignment: CDR1 SGDLS and CDR2 YYNGEE. The CDR3 is 16 residues long. This CDR3 is CASSVYGGPLLDEQFF. The CDR3 DNA sequence: TGTGCCAGCAGCGTGTATGGCGGCCCTTTGTTGGATGAGCAGTTCTTC. The entire variable domain, with the rest obtained from reference TRBV9 and TRBJ2-1, is as follows: DSGVTQTPKHLITATGQRVTLRCSPRSGDLSVYWYQQSLDQGLQFLIQYYNGEERAKGNILERFSAQQFPDLHSELNLSSLELGDSALYFCASSVYGGPLLDEQFFGPGTRLTVL.

The chain employs TRBV11-3 and TRBJ2-5; 7 positions match TRBD2. The V gene's germline CDR1 is SGHNT and CDR2 YENEEA. CDR3 size: 13 residues. The V segment lost 5 bases and the J segment 3 bases; nucleotides outside the gene matches: 3. CDR3: CASSRGGEETQYF. CDR3 coding DNA: TGTGCCAGCAGCCGTGGGGGGGAAGAGACCCAGTACTTC.

V gene TRBV7-6 combines with J gene TRBJ2-3; TRBD2 matches 8 bases. Trimming at V came to 5 bases and at J to 0 bases, leaving 4 bases not matched to a gene. CDR3 length equals 15 residues. In germline, CDR1 is SGHVS, CDR2 FNYEAQ. The chain's CDR3 is CASSASGRSTDTQYF. The CDR3 DNA reads as TGTGCCAGCAGCGCGAGCGGGAGAAGCACAGATACGCAGTATTTT.

V and J are TRBV28 and TRBJ1-1; 12 nucleotides line up with TRBD1. V lost 3 bases and J lost 2; bases outside the gene matches: 4. Germline assignment: CDR1 MDHEN and CDR2 SYDVKM. The CDR3 runs 16 residues. Written as DNA, the CDR3 is TGTGCCAGCAGTTTCCGGGACAGGGGGCGAAACACTGAAGCTTTCTTT. Translated, it gives CASSFRDRGRNTEAFF.

J is TRBJ2-3 and V is TRBV10-3, with TRBD1 matching 7 bases. After removal of 7 bases from V and 2 bases from J, the junction contained 6 bases not matched to a gene. The CDR3 extends over 14 amino acids. The V gene's germline CDR1 is ENHRY and CDR2 SYGVKD. CDR3 sequence reads: CAIKGQAFTDTQYF. The CDR3 nucleotides are TGTGCCATCAAAGGACAGGCTTTCACAGATACGCAGTATTTT.

CDR3 sequence: CASSLGGRTDTQYF. The CDR3 DNA sequence: TGTGCCAGCAGCTTAGGTGGTAGAACAGATACGCAGTATTTT. The gene calls are TRBV11-3 and TRBJ2-3; D ambiguous. The CDR3 is 14 residues long. V was shortened by 1 base and J by 3 bases, with 8 bases between the two germline ends. Germline CDR1 is SGHNT and CDR2 is YENEEA.

This chain joins TRBV28 and TRBJ1-3; maybe TRBD1 (5 bases). Trimming cost V 4 bases and J 0 bases, with 13 bases left between them. Germline CDR1 reads MDHEN; CDR2 reads SYDVKM. This CDR3 is 16 amino acids long. The CDR3 DNA follows: TGTGCCAGCAGTTACCCCACAGGCCTCTCTGGAAACACCATATATTTT. Translation: CASSYPTGLSGNTIYF.

The V gene is TRBV6-1, the J gene TRBJ2-5, with D tentatively TRBD1 (5 bases). The J call may not be correct, given that the DNA end is closer to TRBJ2-7. Per germline, CDR1 MNHNS and CDR2 SASEGT. This CDR3 spans 15 amino acids. In nucleotides, the CDR3 is TGTGCCAGCAGTGAAGATACAGGTTCTTCCTACGAGCAGTACTTC. It encodes CASSEDTGSSYEQYF.

The chain has TRBV13 and TRBJ2-7; 7 bases are a match to TRBD2. Trimming at V came to 0 bases and at J to 2 bases, leaving 7 bases not matched to a gene. The germline gives CDR1 PRHDT, CDR2 FYEKMQ (reference sequence). The CDR3 extends over 16 amino acids. CDR3 residues: CASSLGPAGVTYEQYF. As DNA, the CDR3 is TGTGCCAGCAGCTTAGGCCCTGCGGGAGTCACCTACGAGCAGTACTTC.

V gene TRBV18 combines with J gene TRBJ2-2, with TRBD2 as a possible D gene (5 bases). V was shortened by 3 bases and J by 4 bases, with 9 bases between the two germline ends. The germline V gene has CDR1 KGHSH and CDR2 LQKENI. This CDR3 spans 14 amino acids. CDR3 sequence reads: CASSPATSTGELFF. In DNA, the CDR3 is TGTGCCAGCTCACCGGCAACTAGCACCGGGGAGCTGTTTTTT.

Points on this clone: The same CDR3 can be traced to other DNA sequences in this sample. J is TRBJ2-1 and V is TRBV9; TRBD2 matches at 8 bases. CDR1 is SGDLS, CDR2 YYNGEE, per germline. The CDR3 spans 18 residues. After removal of 5 bases from V and 8 bases from J, the junction contained 21 bases not matched to a gene. For the CDR3, the DNA is TGTGCCAGCAGTCTCGCGCCTAGCGGGTTGGGCGTTCACTATGAGCAGTTCTTC. This translates into CASSLAPSGLGVHYEQFF.

This rearrangement joins TRBV2 to TRBJ1-2; 11 bases fit TRBD1. Germline trimming cut 4 bases from V and 6 bases from J; bases unmatched to any gene: 4. The CDR3 contains 14 residues. Germline CDR1 is SNHLY and CDR2 is FYNNEI. The CDR3 sequence is CASSGGQGVDGYTF. CDR3 coding DNA: TGTGCCAGCAGTGGGGGACAGGGGGTTGATGGCTACACCTTC. Supplemented by reference TRBV2 and TRBJ1-2, the full variable domain reads EPEVTQTPSHQVTQMGQEVILRCVPISNHLYFYWYRQILGQKVEFLVSFYNNEISEKSEIFDDQFSVERPDGSNFTLKIRSTKLEDSAMYFCASSGGQGVDGYTFGSGTRLTVV.

The chain is built from TRBV11-2 and TRBJ2-6; the D gene is possibly TRBD2 (5 bases). The CDR3 totals 15 residues. Germline CDR1 SGHAT, CDR2 FQNNGV. V lost 3 bases, J lost 0 bases, and 6 bases lay in between. The CDR3 DNA is TGTGCCAGCAGCTTTAGCGACTCTGGGGCCAACGTCCTGACTTTC. It encodes CASSFSDSGANVLTF. Looking up the rest from reference TRBV11-2 and TRBJ2-6 gives the full variable domain: EAGVAQSPRYKIIEKRQSVAFWCNPISGHATLYWYQQILGQGPKLLIQFQNNGVVDDSQLPKDRFSAERLKGVDSTLKIQPAKLEDSAVYLCASSFSDSGANVLTFGAGSRLTVL.

A single count supports this clone. The chain uses TRBV28 and TRBJ2-3; 8 nucleotides match TRBD2. This CDR3 region has 14 residues. Germline CDR1 reads MDHEN; CDR2 reads SYDVKM. V dropped 11 bases and J dropped 3; count of bases not matched to a gene: 10. The CDR3 loop reads CALNRGGGTDTQYF. CDR3 in DNA: TGTGCCCTGAACCGGGGGGGAGGGACAGATACGCAGTATTTT.

V usage is TRBV14 and J usage is TRBJ1-2; D gene unclear. V was clipped by 4 bases and J by 4 bases, with 19 bases between them. Germline V lookup: CDR1 SGHDN, CDR2 FVKESK. The CDR3 has 16 amino acids. CDR3 DNA sequence: TGTGCCAGCAGCCCCCTCGGGGTGAGGAATGGCTATGGCTACACCTTC. Its protein product is CASSPLGVRNGYGYTF.

Only one count was recorded for this clone. This sequence joins TRBV5-1 and TRBJ2-1; weak D call: TRBD2 (6 bases). The CDR3 contains 16 residues. The germline V and J ends were trimmed by 0 bases and 6 bases, with 16 bases remaining between them. Per germline, CDR1 SGHRS and CDR2 YFSETQ. Here the CDR3 DNA reads TGCGCCAGCAGCTTGGGGGGGGTAGTTTCGGGCAATGAGCAGTTCTTC. It specifies CASSLGGVVSGNEQFF.

The J gene is TRBJ1-1, the V gene TRBV7-8; 9 bases are shared with TRBD1. Germline V gene data show CDR1 as SGHVS and CDR2 as FQNEAQ. The CDR3 spans 17 residues. V dropped 5 bases and J dropped 0; count of bases not matched to a gene: 10. In DNA, the CDR3 is TGTGCCAGCAGCCAAAGTCCCGGGACAGGGTTGAACACTGAAGCTTTCTTT. This sequence encodes CASSQSPGTGLNTEAFF.

This rearrangement joins TRBV14 to TRBJ2-1; 8 bases line up with TRBD1. Trimming cost V 3 bases and J 1 base; bases outside gene matches: 5. The CDR3 consists of 16 residues. The germline V gene has CDR1 SGHDN and CDR2 FVKESK. The CDR3 region has the DNA TGTGCCAGCAGCCACAGGAGACAGGGGTCCTACAATGAGCAGTTCTTC. It is translated as CASSHRRQGSYNEQFF. The full variable domain, its missing parts supplied by reference TRBV14 and TRBJ2-1, is EAGVTQFPSHSVIEKGQTVTLRCDPISGHDNLYWYRRVMGKEIKFLLHFVKESKQDESGMPNNRFLAERTGGTYSTLKVQPAELEDSGVYFCASSHRRQGSYNEQFFGPGTRLTVL.

The DNA of the CDR3 is TGCGCCAGCAGCCCCGGACAGGGATACACCGGGGAGCTGTTTTTT. Translated, it gives CASSPGQGYTGELFF. This chain uses TRBV5-1 with TRBJ2-2, with 8 positions matching TRBD1. The germline V gene has CDR1 SGHRS and CDR2 YFSETQ. J gave up 3 bases and V 4 bases, and 5 bases lay outside the gene matches. The CDR3 sequence is 15 residues long.

This rearrangement joins TRBV7-9 to TRBJ2-7, with D perhaps TRBD2 (5 bases). The germline V gene encodes CDR1 SEHNR and CDR2 FQNEAQ (reference sequence). The CDR3 is 12 amino acids. With 0 bases removed from V and 9 bases from J, the gap between germline ends came to 9 bases. The CDR3 loop reads CASSLAGDVQYF. In nucleotides, the CDR3 is TGTGCCAGCAGCTTAGCGGGAGACGTGCAGTACTTC. Variable domain in full (rest from reference TRBV7-9 and TRBJ2-7): DTGVSQNPRHKITKRGQNVTFRCDPISEHNRLYWYRQTLGQGPEFLTYFQNEAQLEKSRLLSDRFSAERPKGSFSTLEIQRTEQGDSAMYLCASSLAGDVQYFGPGTRLTVT.

The V and J genes are TRBV6-5 and TRBJ1-5; D not resolved. This CDR3 is built from 16 residues. Trimming took 2 bases from V and 2 from J, leaving 13 bases between them. Germline V gene lookup returns CDR1 MNHEY and CDR2 SVGAGI. The CDR3 DNA is TGTGCCAGCAGTTACGGTCGGGGATACGGCAATCAGCCCCAGCATTTT. Translated: CASSYGRGYGNQPQHF.

In this sample, this clone turned up once. This sequence joins TRBV11-3 and TRBJ2-2; TRBD2 is a possible D gene (5 bases). The CDR3 spans 18 residues. Trimming removed 5 bases from V and 7 bases from J, with 26 bases in between. Germline CDR1 and CDR2: SGHNT and YENEEA. CDR3 DNA: TGTGCCAGCAGCCCATTCCCGCGTCTTGGGCGGAGCGGCGGGGAGCTGTTTTTT. This codes for CASSPFPRLGRSGGELFF.

V is TRBV7-9 and J is TRBJ2-4, with 7 bases matching TRBD1. The CDR3 runs to 15 residues. The V gene end was trimmed by 5 bases and the J gene end by 7 bases; junction bases not matched to a gene: 11. CDR1 is SEHNR and CDR2 is FQNEAQ in the germline V gene (reference sequence). CDR3 residues: CASSPGQASSNIQYF. In nucleotides, the CDR3 is TGTGCCAGCAGCCCCGGACAGGCCAGCTCCAACATTCAGTACTTC.

The V call is TRBV15, the J call TRBJ2-7, with TRBD2 as a possible D gene (5 bases). The germline V gene encodes CDR1 LNHNV and CDR2 YYDKDF (reference sequence). Between the trimmed V and J ends, which lost 0 bases and 7 bases, there was a span of 16 bases. The length of the CDR3 is 15 residues. CDR3 bases: TGTGCCACCAGCAGAGATCTGGCTACCCCGGGGGAGCAGTACTTC. Protein: CATSRDLATPGEQYF.

This chain connects TRBV28 to TRBJ2-7, with 9 bases aligning to TRBD1. This CDR3 has 13 amino acids. Germline CDR1 MDHEN, CDR2 SYDVKM. V shed 9 bases, J shed 7 bases, and the junction held 10 bases outside the gene matches. The DNA of the CDR3 is TGTGCCAGTACACAGGGGGCGAGTGATGAGCAGTACTTC. Protein product: CASTQGASDEQYF.

This clone came up a few times. The V and J genes are TRBV7-8 and TRBJ2-4; D is ambiguous. Germline-derived CDR1 and CDR2 are SGHVS and FQNEAQ. The ends were cut back, 5 bases at V and 2 bases at J, with 16 bases in the middle. The CDR3 has 16 residues. CDR3 sequence (DNA): TGTGCCAGCAGCCCCACCCCGGGTACCCCCAAAAACATTCAGTACTTC. It encodes CASSPTPGTPKNIQYF.

This clone has more than one count but fewer than ten. CDR3 DNA: TGTGCCAGCAGCCTGGCTAGAGCTTTCTTT. Protein product: CASSLARAFF. The V and J genes are TRBV7-2 and TRBJ1-1; D is unclear. The CDR3 has 10 residues. V was cut by 5 bases and J by 10 bases, with 8 bases left in between. Per the germline V gene, CDR1 is SGHTA and CDR2 is FQGNSA.

This clone has just a few counts. The chain carries TRBV7-2 and TRBJ1-2; 9 bases match TRBD1. Germline V gives CDR1 SGHTA, CDR2 FQGNSA. J was trimmed by 7 bases and V by 5 bases; bases with no gene match: 5. CDR3 length: 13 amino acids. CDR3 region: CASSPRDRVGYTF. The CDR3 region has the DNA TGTGCCAGCAGCCCCCGGGACAGGGTTGGCTACACCTTC.

This clone was seen only a few times. The chain links TRBV12-5 to TRBJ2-1, with 8 bases fitting TRBD2. CDR3 length equals 16 residues. V trimming: 7 bases; J trimming: 4 bases; junction bases outside the gene matches: 12. Germline V gene data show CDR1 as LGHNT and CDR2 as FRNRAP. CDR3 sequence reads: CASARDLRGGYNEQFF. In DNA, the CDR3 is TGTGCTAGTGCCAGGGACCTACGGGGGGGGTACAATGAGCAGTTCTTC.